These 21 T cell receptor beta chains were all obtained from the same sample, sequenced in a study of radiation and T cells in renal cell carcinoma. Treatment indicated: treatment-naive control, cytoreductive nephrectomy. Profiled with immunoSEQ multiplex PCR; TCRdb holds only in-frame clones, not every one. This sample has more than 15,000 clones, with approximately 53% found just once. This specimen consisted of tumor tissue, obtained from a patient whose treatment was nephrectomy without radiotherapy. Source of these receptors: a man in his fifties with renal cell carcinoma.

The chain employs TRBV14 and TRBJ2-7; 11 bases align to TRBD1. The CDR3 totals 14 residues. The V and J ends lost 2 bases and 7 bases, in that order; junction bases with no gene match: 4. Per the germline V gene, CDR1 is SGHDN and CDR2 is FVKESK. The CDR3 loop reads CASSQRTGGVEQYF. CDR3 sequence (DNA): TGTGCCAGCAGCCAAAGGACAGGGGGCGTGGAGCAGTACTTC.

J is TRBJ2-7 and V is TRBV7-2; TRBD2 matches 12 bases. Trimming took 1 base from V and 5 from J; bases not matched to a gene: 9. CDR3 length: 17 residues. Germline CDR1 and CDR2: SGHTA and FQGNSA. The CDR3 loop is CASSLGASGGAKNEQYF. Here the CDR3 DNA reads TGTGCCAGCAGCTTAGGAGCTAGCGGGGGGGCCAAGAACGAGCAGTACTTC.

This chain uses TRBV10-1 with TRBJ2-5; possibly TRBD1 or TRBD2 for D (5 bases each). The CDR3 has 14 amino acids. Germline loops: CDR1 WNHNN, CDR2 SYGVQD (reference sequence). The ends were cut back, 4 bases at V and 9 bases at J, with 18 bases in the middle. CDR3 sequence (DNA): TGCGCCAGCAGTGGGGGGACCAACCCGGTTGCCCAGTACTTC. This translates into CASSGGTNPVAQYF.

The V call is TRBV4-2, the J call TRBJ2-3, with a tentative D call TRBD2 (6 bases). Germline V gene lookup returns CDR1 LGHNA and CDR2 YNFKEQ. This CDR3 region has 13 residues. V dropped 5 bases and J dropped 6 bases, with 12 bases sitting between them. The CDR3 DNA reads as TGTGCCAGCAGCAACTGGGGGGTGGATACGCAGTATTTT. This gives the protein CASSNWGVDTQYF.

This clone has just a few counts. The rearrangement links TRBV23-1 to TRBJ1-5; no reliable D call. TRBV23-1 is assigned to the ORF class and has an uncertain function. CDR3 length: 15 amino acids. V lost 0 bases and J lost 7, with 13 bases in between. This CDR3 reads CASSQSCIPRQPQHF. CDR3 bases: TGCGCCAGCAGTCAATCGTGCATACCTAGGCAGCCCCAGCATTTT.

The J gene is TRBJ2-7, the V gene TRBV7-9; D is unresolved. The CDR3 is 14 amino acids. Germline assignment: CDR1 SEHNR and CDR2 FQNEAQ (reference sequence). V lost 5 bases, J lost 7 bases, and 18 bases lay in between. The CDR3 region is CASSPDDSFGEQYF. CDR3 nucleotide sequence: TGTGCCAGCAGCCCCGATGACTCCTTCGGAGAGCAGTACTTC.

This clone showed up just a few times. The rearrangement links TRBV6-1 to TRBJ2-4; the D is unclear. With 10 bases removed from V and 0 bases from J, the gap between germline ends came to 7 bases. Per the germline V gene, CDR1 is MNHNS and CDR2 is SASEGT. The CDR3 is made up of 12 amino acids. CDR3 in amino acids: CATSLAKNIQYF. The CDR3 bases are TGTGCCACCTCGTTAGCCAAAAACATTCAGTACTTC.

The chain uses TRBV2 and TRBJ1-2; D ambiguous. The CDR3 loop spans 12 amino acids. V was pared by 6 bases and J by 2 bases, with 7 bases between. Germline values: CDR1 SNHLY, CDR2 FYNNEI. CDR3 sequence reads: CASSLQNYGYTF. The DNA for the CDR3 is TGTGCCAGCAGCCTACAGAACTATGGCTACACCTTC.

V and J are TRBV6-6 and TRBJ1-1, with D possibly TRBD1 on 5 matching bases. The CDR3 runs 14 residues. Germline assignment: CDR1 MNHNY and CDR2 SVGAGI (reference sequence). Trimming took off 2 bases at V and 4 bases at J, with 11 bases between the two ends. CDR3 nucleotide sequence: TGTGCCAGCAGTTACGAAACTCAGGGCACTGAAGCTTTCTTT. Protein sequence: CASSYETQGTEAFF.

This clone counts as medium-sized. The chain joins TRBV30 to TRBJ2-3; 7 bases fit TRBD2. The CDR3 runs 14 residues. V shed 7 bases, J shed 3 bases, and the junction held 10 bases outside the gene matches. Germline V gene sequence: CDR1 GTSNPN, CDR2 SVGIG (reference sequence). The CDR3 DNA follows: TGTGCCTCTCCACTTGCGGGAGCAACAGATACGCAGTATTTT. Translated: CASPLAGATDTQYF.

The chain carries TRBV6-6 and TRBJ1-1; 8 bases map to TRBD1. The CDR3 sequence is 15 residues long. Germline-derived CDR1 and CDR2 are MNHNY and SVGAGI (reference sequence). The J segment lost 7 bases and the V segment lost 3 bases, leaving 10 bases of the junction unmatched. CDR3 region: CASSYGLPGGGEAFF. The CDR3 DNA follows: TGTGCCAGCAGTTATGGTCTTCCAGGGGGCGGTGAAGCTTTCTTT.

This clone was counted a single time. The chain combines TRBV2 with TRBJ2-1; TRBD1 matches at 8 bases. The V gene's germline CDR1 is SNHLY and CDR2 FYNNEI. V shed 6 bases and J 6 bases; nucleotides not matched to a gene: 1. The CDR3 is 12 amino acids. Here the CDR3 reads CASSGQGNEQFF. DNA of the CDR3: TGTGCCAGCAGCGGACAGGGCAATGAGCAGTTCTTC.

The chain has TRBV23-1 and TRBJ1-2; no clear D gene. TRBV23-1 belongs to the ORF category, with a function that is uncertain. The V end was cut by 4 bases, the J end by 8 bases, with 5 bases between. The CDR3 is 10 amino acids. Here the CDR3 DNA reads TGCGCCAGCAGTCCCGCCGGCTACACCTTC. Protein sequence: CASSPAGYTF.

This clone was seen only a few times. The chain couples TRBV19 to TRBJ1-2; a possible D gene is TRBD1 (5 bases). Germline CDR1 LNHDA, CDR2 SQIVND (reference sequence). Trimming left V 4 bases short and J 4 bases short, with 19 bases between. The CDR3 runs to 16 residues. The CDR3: CASSTRPGGATYGYTF. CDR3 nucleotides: TGTGCCAGTAGTACTCGGCCAGGAGGGGCGACCTATGGCTACACCTTC.

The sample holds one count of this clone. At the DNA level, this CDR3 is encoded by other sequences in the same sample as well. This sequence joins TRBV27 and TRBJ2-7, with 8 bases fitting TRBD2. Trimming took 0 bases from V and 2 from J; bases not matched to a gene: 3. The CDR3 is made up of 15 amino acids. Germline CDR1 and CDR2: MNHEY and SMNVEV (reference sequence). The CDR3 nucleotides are TGTGCCAGCAGTTTATCGTCGGGAGGGACCTACGAGCAGTACTTC. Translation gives CASSLSSGGTYEQYF.

The CDR3 nucleotides are TGCGCCAGCAGCAGGACACCGTCCTACGAGCAGTACTTC. This encodes CASSRTPSYEQYF. The chain employs TRBV5-1 and TRBJ2-7; D might be TRBD1 (5 bases). CDR3 length: 13 residues. V lost 4 bases and J lost 1, with 9 bases in between. Germline V CDR1 and CDR2: SGHRS, YFSETQ.

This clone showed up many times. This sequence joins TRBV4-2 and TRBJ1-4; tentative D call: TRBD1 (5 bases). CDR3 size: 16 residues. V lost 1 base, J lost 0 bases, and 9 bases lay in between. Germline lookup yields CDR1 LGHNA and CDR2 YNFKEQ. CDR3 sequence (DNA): TGTGCCAGCAGCCAAGGGGGGGGAGCAACTAATGAAAAACTGTTTTTT. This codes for CASSQGGGATNEKLFF.

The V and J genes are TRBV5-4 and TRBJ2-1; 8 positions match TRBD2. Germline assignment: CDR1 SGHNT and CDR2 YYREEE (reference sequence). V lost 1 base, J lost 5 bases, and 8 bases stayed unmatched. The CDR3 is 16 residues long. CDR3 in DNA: TGTGCCAGCAGCTTGCCAGGGGCGGGGGGTGACAATGAGCAGTTCTTC. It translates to CASSLPGAGGDNEQFF. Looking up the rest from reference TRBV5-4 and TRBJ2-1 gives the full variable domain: ETGVTQSPTHLIKTRGQQVTLRCSSQSGHNTVSWYQQALGQGPQFIFQYYREEENGRGNFPPRFSGLQFPNYSSELNVNALELDDSALYLCASSLPGAGGDNEQFFGPGTRLTVL.

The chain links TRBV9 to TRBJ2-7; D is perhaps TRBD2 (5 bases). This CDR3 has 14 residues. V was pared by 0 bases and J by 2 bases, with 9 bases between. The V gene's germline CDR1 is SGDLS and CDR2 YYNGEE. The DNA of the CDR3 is TGTGCCAGCAGCGTAGCCGGGGATCCCTACGAGCAGTACTTC. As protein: CASSVAGDPYEQYF.

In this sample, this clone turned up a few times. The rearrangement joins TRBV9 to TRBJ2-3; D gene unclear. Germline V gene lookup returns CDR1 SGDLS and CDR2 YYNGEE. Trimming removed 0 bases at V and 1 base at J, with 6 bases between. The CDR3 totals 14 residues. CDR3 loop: CASSVDRGTDTQYF. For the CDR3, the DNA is TGTGCCAGCAGCGTAGATAGGGGCACAGATACGCAGTATTTT. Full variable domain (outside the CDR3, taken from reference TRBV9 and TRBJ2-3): DSGVTQTPKHLITATGQRVTLRCSPRSGDLSVYWYQQSLDQGLQFLIQYYNGEERAKGNILERFSAQQFPDLHSELNLSSLELGDSALYFCASSVDRGTDTQYFGPGTRLTVL.

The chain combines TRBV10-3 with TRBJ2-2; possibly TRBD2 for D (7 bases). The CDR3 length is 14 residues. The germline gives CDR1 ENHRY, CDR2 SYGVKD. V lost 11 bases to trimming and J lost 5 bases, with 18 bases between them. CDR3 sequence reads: CASKGGARTGELFF. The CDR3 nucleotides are TGTGCCTCCAAGGGGGGGGCGCGGACCGGGGAGCTGTTTTTT.